Sequencing of this T cell receptor (beta chain) was carried out in a study of cytomegalovirus exposure and HLA in healthy donors. Germline V gene sequence: CDR1 MGHRA, CDR2 YSYEKL. CDR3 length: 19 residues. The V end was cut by 1 base, the J end by 0 bases, with 19 bases between. PCR employed 60 Vbeta and 13 Jbeta primers. Libraries were prepared by immunoSEQ multiplex PCR; TCRdb keeps only in-frame clonotypes and omits some of them. In the table there are some 180,000 clones, less than 80% of which are singletons. General study findings and limits: Among the most significant clusters, several appeared linked to common viral pathogens in a later analysis.

About this clone: Its antigen is currently unknown.

Sequencing was carried out using PBMCs. This chain links TRBV4-1 with TRBJ2-1, with a tentative D call TRBD2 (6 bases). This sequence originates from a woman in her twenties or thirties in good health and CMV-seropositive. CDR3 nucleotide sequence: TGCGCCAGCAGCCAAGCGGGACTCCTTACTAGGGGCTCCTACAATGAGCAGTTCTTC. Translation gives CASSQAGLLTRGSYNEQFF.